The 12 T cell receptor beta chains below come from one sample, sequenced in a study of CD8 T cells in Susac syndrome (dated by TCRdb to 2018 to 2020). The library was generated by the immunoSEQ multiplex PCR assay. RNA was extracted with the RNeasy kit and about 0.5 to 1 ug was reverse transcribed using random hexamers. TCRdb reworked the public reads: Q25 trimming with fastp, MiXCR clone assembly, productive beta chains retained. For every CDR3 protein sequence, its rows merge into one entry that carries the most common genes and DNA. The sample table shows a few hundred thousand distinct CDR3 sequences, and over 90% are seen once. The top ten hold over 0.15% of the sample. Sequences were obtained from CD4+ T cells from PBMCs. These receptors were obtained from a human donor with Susac syndrome.

The rearrangement joins TRBV29-1 to TRBJ2-1; D not resolved. The CDR3 is 14 residues long. Trimming cost V 3 bases and J 9 bases, with 18 bases left between them. Germline assignment: CDR1 SQVTM and CDR2 ANQGSEA. CDR3 sequence reads: CSVDSPPGQGEQFF. CDR3 coding DNA: TGCAGCGTTGACAGTCCCCCAGGTCAAGGTGAGCAGTTCTTC.

The genes are TRBV5-1 and TRBJ2-5; no reliable D call. The germline CDR1 and CDR2 sequences are SGHRS and YFSETQ. V was pared by 4 bases and J by 3 bases, with 13 bases between. The CDR3 sequence is 14 residues long. In DNA form, the CDR3 reads TGCGCCAGCAGCCTAGGGTCGAAGGAAGAGACCCAGTACTTC. Translating gives CASSLGSKEETQYF.

The chain couples TRBV6-5 to TRBJ2-5; the match to TRBD1 covers 11 bases. This CDR3 region has 17 residues. CDR1 is MNHEY, CDR2 SVGAGI, per germline. Germline trimming cut 6 bases from V and 5 bases from J; bases unmatched to any gene: 14. CDR3: CASSYGAWDRGKETQYF. In DNA, the CDR3 is TGTGCCAGCAGCTATGGGGCCTGGGACAGGGGGAAGGAGACCCAGTACTTC.

The chain links TRBV18 to TRBJ2-1, with D possibly being TRBD1 or TRBD2 (5 bases each). V gave up 2 bases and J gave up 8 bases, with 13 bases separating them. Germline V gives CDR1 KGHSH, CDR2 LQKENI. The CDR3 is made up of 14 amino acids. In DNA, the CDR3 is TGTGCCAGCTCACCAGGCCCCCGAGGGGATGAGCAGTTCTTC. It encodes CASSPGPRGDEQFF.

In nucleotides, the CDR3 is TGCGCCAGCAGCTCCGACGCCTATAACTATGGCTACACCTTC. Protein product: CASSSDAYNYGYTF. The J gene is TRBJ1-2, the V gene TRBV5-1; D is unresolved. V was trimmed by 3 bases and J by 1 base, leaving 10 bases between them. Germline values: CDR1 SGHRS, CDR2 YFSETQ. The CDR3 extends over 14 amino acids.

This chain joins TRBV5-1 and TRBJ1-1, with no clear D. This CDR3 comprises 15 residues. Deletions cut 2 bases from V and 5 bases from J, with 16 bases between. From germline, CDR1 is SGHRS and CDR2 YFSETQ. The CDR3 is CASSLSRVRGTEAFF. CDR3 nucleotides: TGCGCCAGCAGCTTATCAAGGGTTCGTGGGACTGAAGCTTTCTTT.

The chain uses TRBV18 and TRBJ1-1; no reliable D call. CDR3 size: 11 residues. Trimming pared 2 bases from V and 8 bases from J, leaving 6 bases between. Germline values: CDR1 KGHSH, CDR2 LQKENI. The CDR3 reads CASSPGREAFF. For the CDR3, the DNA is TGTGCCAGCTCACCAGGCAGGGAAGCTTTCTTT.

J is TRBJ2-7 and V is TRBV29-1; 8 nucleotides line up with TRBD1. CDR1 and CDR2 from the germline V gene are SQVTM and ANQGSEA. The V and J ends lost 4 bases and 0 bases, in that order; junction bases with no gene match: 8. The CDR3 runs 15 residues. The CDR3 DNA is TGCAGCGTTGCCCCCGGGACAGGAGACTCCTACGAGCAGTACTTC. This encodes CSVAPGTGDSYEQYF.

The V and J genes are TRBV5-1 and TRBJ2-3, with TRBD1 matching 8 bases. Per germline, CDR1 SGHRS and CDR2 YFSETQ. CDR3 length: 18 amino acids. The ends lost 2 bases at V and 5 bases at J; junction bases unmatched: 16. The CDR3 nucleotides are TGCGCCAGCAGCTTACGACCCGGGACAGGCGCCTTGAGAGATACGCAGTATTTT. Translated: CASSLRPGTGALRDTQYF.

This clonotype has only one observation. V usage is TRBV19 and J usage is TRBJ1-1, with a tentative D call TRBD1 (6 bases). Trimming removed 3 bases from V and 5 bases from J, with 22 bases in between. This CDR3 contains 17 residues. Germline assignment: CDR1 LNHDA and CDR2 SQIVND (reference sequence). The CDR3 DNA follows: TGTGCCAGTAGTATTCCCCCAGATATGGACAGCCAGACTGAAGCTTTCTTT. This encodes CASSIPPDMDSQTEAFF.

The J gene is TRBJ1-4, the V gene TRBV25-1, with a weak D call TRBD1 (5 bases). The germline V and J ends were trimmed by 7 bases and 8 bases, with 17 bases remaining between them. CDR1 is MGHDK, CDR2 SYGVNS, per germline. The CDR3 totals 14 residues. CDR3 residues: CASTTNEGPEKLFF. In nucleotides, the CDR3 is TGTGCCAGCACTACTAACGAGGGGCCCGAAAAACTGTTTTTT.

The chain combines TRBV3-1 with TRBJ2-1; a weak D match, TRBD2 (6 bases). CDR1 and CDR2 (germline): LGHDT, YNNKEL (reference sequence). This CDR3 is built from 13 residues. Between the trimmed V and J ends, which lost 7 bases and 4 bases, there was a span of 11 bases. DNA for the CDR3: TGTGCCAGCATCGGTAGCGGATACAATGAGCAGTTCTTC. It codes for CASIGSGYNEQFF.